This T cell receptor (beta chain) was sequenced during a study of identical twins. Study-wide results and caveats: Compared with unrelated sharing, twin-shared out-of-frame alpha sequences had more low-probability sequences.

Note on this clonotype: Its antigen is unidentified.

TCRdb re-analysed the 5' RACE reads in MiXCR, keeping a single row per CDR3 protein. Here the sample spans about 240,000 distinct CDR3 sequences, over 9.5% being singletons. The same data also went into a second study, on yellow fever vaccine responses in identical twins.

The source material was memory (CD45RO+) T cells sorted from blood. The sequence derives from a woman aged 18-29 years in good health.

This CDR3 reads CASSDLTLGNYEQYF. In DNA form, the CDR3 reads TGTGCCAGCAGCGACCTGACGCTGGGGAACTACGAGCAGTACTTC. The V gene is TRBV7-2, the J gene TRBJ2-7; D remains ambiguous. Between the trimmed V and J ends, which lost 5 bases and 3 bases, there was a span of 17 bases. This CDR3 is 15 amino acids long. Germline lookup yields CDR1 SGHTA and CDR2 FQGNSA.